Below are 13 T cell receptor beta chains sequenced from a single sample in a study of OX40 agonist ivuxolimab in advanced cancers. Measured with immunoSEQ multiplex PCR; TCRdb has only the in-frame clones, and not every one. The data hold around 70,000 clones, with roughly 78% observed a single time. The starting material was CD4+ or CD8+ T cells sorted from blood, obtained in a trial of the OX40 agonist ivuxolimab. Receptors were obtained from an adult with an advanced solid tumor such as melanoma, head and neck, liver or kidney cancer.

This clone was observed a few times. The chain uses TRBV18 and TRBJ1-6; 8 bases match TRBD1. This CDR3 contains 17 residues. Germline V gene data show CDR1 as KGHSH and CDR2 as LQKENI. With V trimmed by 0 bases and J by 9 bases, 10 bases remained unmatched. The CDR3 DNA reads TGTGCCAGCTCACCACCTTCAAGTCAGGGGGCATCTTCACCCCTCCACTTT. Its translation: CASSPPSSQGASSPLHF.

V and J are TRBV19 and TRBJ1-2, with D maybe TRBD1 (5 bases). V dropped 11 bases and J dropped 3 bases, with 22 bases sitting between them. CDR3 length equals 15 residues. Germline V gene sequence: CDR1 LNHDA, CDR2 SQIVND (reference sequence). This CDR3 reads CAATPGRLSHYGYTF. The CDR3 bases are TGTGCCGCTACGCCGGGACGTCTTTCTCACTATGGCTACACCTTC.

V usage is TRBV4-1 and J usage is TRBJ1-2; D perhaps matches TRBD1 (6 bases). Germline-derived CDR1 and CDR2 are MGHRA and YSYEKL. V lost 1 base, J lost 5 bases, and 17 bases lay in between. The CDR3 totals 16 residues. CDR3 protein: CASSQGAYRAGYGYTF. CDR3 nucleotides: TGCGCCAGCAGCCAAGGGGCTTACAGGGCGGGGTATGGCTACACCTTC.

DNA for the CDR3: TGCGCCAGCAGCCAACTAGAAATAAGAGGGAATTCACCCCTCCACTTT. Translating gives CASSQLEIRGNSPLHF. The J gene is TRBJ1-6, the V gene TRBV4-1, with no clear D. CDR1 is MGHRA, CDR2 YSYEKL, per germline. The ends were cut back, 2 bases at V and 7 bases at J, with 15 bases in the middle. The CDR3 runs to 16 residues.

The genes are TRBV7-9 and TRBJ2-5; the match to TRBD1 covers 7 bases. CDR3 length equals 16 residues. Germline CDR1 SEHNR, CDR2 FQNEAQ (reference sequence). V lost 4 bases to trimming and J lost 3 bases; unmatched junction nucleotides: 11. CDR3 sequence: CASSSTTTGYEETQYF. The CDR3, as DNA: TGTGCCAGCAGCTCAACTACGACAGGGTACGAAGAGACCCAGTACTTC.

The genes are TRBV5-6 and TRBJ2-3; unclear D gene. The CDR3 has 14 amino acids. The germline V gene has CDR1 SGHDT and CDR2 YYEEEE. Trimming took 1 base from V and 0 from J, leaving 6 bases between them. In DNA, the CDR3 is TGTGCCAGCAGCTTGTTAAGTAGCACAGATACGCAGTATTTT. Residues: CASSLLSSTDTQYF.

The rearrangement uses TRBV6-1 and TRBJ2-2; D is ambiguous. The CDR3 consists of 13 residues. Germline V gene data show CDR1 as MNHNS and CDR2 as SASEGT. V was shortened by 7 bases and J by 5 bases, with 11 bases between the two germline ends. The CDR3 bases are TGTGCCAGCAAGAACGTTTTTACCGGGGAGCTGTTTTTT. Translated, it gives CASKNVFTGELFF.

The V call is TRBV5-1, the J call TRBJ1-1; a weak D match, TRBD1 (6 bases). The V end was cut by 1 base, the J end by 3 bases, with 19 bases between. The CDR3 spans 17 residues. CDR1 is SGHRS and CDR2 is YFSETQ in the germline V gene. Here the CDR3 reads CASSLNPRGATDTEAFF. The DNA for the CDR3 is TGCGCCAGCAGCTTGAACCCCCGGGGGGCTACGGACACTGAAGCTTTCTTT.

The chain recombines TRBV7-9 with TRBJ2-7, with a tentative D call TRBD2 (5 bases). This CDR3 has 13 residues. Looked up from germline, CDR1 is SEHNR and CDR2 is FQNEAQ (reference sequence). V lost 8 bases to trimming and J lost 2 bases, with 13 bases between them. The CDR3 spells CASRTSGTYEQYF. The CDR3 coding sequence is TGTGCCAGCCGTACCTCGGGGACCTACGAGCAGTACTTC.

CDR3 sequence: CASSFLTGSNQPQHF. In DNA, the CDR3 is TGTGCCAGCAGTTTCTTGACCGGGAGCAATCAGCCCCAGCATTTT. V gene TRBV28 combines with J gene TRBJ1-5, with D unresolved. CDR1 MDHEN and CDR2 SYDVKM come from the germline V gene. The CDR3 spans 15 residues. With 3 bases removed from V and 1 base from J, the gap between germline ends came to 10 bases.

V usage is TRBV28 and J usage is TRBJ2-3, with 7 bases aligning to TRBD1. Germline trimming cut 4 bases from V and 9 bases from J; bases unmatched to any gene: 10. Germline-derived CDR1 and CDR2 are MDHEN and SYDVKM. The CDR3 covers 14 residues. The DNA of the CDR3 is TGTGCCAGCAGTTCTCAGACCGGGACAGCAACGCAGTATTTT. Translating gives CASSSQTGTATQYF.

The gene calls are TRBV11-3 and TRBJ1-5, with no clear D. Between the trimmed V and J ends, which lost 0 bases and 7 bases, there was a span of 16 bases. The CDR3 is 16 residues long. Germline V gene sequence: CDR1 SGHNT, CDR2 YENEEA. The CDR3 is CASSLDSLPGRQPQHF. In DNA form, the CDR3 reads TGTGCCAGCAGCTTAGATTCCCTCCCGGGGAGGCAGCCCCAGCATTTT.

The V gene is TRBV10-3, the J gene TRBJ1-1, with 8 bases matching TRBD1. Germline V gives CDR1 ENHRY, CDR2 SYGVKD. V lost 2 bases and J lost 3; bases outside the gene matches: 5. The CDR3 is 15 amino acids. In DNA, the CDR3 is TGTGCCATCAGTGAGACGACAGGGGTGGACACTGAAGCTTTCTTT. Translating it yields CAISETTGVDTEAFF.